This T cell receptor (beta chain) came from a study of early T cells in non-severe SARS-CoV-2 infection. Background on the study: Unpaired chains resulted from sequencing bulk RNA of unsorted whole blood. Study observations and caveats: Matching with VDJdb favored anti-spike CD8 responses (missing private and CD4 specificities).

Molecules of cDNA were individually given unique molecular identifiers that were attached to them. TCRdb re-called the 5' RACE reads through MiXCR, storing one row per CDR3 protein. The data hold some 96,000 distinct CDR3 sequences, with 11% observed a single time. This CDR3 contains 15 residues. Germline-derived CDR1 and CDR2 are SGHRS and YFSETQ. V was clipped by 2 bases and J by 0 bases; unmatched bases: 1. Comments on this clonotype: The antigen is unknown.

V usage is TRBV5-1 and J usage is TRBJ1-3; 8 nucleotides align to TRBD1. The specimen comprised whole blood, sampled at baseline. This clonotype was sampled from an adult who was a healthcare worker with PCR-confirmed SARS-CoV-2 infection or an uninfected control (not recorded which). The DNA of the CDR3 is TGCGCCAGCAGCTTCACAGGGGGCTCTGGAAACACCATATATTTT. Translation gives CASSFTGGSGNTIYF.